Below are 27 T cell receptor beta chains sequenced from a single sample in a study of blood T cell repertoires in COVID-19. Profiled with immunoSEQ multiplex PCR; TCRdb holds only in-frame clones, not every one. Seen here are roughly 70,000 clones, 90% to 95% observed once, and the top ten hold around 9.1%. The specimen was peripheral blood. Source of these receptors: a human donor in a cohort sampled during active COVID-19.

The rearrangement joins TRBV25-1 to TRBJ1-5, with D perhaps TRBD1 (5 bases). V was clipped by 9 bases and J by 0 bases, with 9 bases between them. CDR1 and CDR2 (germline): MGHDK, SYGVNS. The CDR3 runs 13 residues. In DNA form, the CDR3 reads TGTGCCAGTACCCAGGGTAGCAATCAGCCCCAGCATTTT. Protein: CASTQGSNQPQHF.

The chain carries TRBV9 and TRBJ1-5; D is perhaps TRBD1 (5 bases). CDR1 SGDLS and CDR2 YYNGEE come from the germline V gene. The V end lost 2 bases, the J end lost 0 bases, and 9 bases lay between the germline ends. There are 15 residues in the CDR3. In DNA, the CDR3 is TGTGCCAGCAGCGTTGGGGGGAGTAGCAATCAGCCCCAGCATTTT. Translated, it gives CASSVGGSSNQPQHF.

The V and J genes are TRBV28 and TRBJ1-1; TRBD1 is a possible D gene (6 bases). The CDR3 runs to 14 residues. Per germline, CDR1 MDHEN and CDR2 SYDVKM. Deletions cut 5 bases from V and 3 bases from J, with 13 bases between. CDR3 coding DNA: TGTGCCAGCAGTCCCTTGACAGGAGACACTGAAGCTTTCTTT. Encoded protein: CASSPLTGDTEAFF.

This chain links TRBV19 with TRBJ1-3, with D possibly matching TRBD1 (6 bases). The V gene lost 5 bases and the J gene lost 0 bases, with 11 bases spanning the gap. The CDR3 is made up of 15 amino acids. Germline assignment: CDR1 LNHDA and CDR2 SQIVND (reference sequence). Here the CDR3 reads CASSADSFSGNTIYF. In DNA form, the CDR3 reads TGTGCCAGTAGTGCGGACAGCTTCTCTGGAAACACCATATATTTT.

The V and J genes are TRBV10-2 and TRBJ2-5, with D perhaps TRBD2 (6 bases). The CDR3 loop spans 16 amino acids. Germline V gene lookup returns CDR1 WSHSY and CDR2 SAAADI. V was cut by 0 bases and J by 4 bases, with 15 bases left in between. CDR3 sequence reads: CASSESPGVEAETQYF. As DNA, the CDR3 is TGCGCCAGCAGTGAGTCTCCGGGGGTCGAGGCAGAGACCCAGTACTTC.

CDR3: CSASGGREQYF. The CDR3 coding sequence is TGCAGTGCGAGCGGGGGCCGGGAGCAGTACTTC. The chain links TRBV20-1 to TRBJ2-7; 8 nucleotides match TRBD2. J was trimmed by 7 bases and V by 6 bases; bases with no gene match: 5. Germline V gene data show CDR1 as DFQATT and CDR2 as SNEGSKA (reference sequence). The CDR3 totals 11 residues.

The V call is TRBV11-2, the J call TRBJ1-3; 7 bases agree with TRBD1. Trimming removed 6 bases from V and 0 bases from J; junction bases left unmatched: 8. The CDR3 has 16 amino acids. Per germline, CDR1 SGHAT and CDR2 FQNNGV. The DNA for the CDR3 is TGTGCCAGCAGGCACAGGGGCCGGATCTCTGGAAACACCATATATTTT. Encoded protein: CASRHRGRISGNTIYF.

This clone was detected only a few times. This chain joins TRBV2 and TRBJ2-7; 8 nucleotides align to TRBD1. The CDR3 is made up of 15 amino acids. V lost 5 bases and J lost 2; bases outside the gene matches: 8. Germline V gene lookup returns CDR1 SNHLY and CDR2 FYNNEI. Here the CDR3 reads CASSNLDRVPYEQYF. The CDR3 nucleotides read TGTGCCAGCAGTAATCTGGACAGGGTCCCCTACGAGCAGTACTTC.

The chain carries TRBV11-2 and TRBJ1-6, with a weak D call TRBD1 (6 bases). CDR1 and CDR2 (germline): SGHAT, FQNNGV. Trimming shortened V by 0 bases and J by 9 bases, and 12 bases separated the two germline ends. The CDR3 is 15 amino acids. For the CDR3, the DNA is TGTGCCAGCAGCTTAGATCCAGGGGTGGCTTCACCCCTCCACTTT. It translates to CASSLDPGVASPLHF.

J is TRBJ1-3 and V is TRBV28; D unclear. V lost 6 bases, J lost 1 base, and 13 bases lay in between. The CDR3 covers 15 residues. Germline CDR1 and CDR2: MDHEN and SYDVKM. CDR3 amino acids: CASSPGGVSGNTIYF. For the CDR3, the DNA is TGTGCCAGCAGCCCTGGCGGGGTATCTGGAAACACCATATATTTT.

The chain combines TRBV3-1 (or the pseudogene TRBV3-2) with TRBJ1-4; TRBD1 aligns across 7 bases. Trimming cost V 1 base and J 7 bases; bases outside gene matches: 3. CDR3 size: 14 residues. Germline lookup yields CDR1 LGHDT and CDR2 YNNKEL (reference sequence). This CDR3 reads CASSQGTGFEKLFF. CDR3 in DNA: TGTGCCAGCAGCCAAGGGACAGGTTTTGAAAAACTGTTTTTT.

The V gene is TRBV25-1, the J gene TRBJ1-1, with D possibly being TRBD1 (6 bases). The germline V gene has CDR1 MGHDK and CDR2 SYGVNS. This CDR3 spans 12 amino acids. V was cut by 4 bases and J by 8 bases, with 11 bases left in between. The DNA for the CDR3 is TGTGCCAGCAGTGTTACAGGGATAGAAGCTTTCTTT. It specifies CASSVTGIEAFF.

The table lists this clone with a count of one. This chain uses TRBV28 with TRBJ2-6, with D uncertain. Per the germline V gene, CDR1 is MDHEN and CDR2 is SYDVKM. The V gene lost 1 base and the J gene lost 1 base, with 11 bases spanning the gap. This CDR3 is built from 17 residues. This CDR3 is CASSLLFFTSGANVLTF. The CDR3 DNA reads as TGTGCCAGCAGTTTATTATTTTTTACTTCTGGGGCCAACGTCCTGACTTTC.

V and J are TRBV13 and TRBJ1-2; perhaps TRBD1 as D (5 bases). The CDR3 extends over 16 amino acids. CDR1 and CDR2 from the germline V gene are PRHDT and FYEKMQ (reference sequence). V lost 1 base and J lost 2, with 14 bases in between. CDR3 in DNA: TGTGCCAGCAGCTTAGTTTGGATCGGGGGGAACTATGGCTACACCTTC. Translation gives CASSLVWIGGNYGYTF.

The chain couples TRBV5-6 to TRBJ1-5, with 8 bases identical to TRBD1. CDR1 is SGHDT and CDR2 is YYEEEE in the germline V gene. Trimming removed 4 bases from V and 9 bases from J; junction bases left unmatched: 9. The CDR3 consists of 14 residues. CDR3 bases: TGTGCCAGCAGCCTAGGGACAGGCAGTTGGCCCCAGCATTTT. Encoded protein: CASSLGTGSWPQHF.

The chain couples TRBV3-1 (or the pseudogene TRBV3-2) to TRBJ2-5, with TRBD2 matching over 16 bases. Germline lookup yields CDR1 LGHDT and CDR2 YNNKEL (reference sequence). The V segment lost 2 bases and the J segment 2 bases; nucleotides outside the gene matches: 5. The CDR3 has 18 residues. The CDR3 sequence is CASSQLLGLAGGQETQYF. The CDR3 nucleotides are TGTGCCAGCAGCCAACTCTTGGGACTAGCGGGGGGGCAAGAGACCCAGTACTTC.

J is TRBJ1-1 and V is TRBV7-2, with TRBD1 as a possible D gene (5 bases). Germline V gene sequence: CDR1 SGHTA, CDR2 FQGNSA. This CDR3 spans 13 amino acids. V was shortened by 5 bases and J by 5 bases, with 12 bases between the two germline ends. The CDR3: CASSKVRVTEAFF. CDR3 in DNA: TGTGCCAGCAGCAAAGTCAGGGTTACTGAAGCTTTCTTT. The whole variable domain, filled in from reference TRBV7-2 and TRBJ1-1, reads GAGVSQSPSNKVTEKGKDVELRCDPISGHTALYWYRQSLGQGLEFLIYFQGNSAPDKSGLPSDRFSAERTGGSVSTLTIQRTQQEDSAVYLCASSKVRVTEAFFGQGTRLTVV.

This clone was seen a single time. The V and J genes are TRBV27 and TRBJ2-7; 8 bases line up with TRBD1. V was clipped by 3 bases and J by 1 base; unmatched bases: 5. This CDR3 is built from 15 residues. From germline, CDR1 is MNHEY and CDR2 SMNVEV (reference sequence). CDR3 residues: CASSLGRQGSYEQYF. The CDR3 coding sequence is TGTGCCAGCAGTTTGGGAAGACAGGGGTCCTACGAGCAGTACTTC.

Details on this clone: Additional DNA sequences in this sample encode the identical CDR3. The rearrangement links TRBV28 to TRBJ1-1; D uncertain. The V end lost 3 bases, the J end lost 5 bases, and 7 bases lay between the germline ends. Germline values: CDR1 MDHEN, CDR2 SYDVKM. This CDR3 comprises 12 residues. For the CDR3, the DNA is TGTGCCAGCAGTTTGGGCAGGACTGAAGCTTTCTTT. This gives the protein CASSLGRTEAFF.

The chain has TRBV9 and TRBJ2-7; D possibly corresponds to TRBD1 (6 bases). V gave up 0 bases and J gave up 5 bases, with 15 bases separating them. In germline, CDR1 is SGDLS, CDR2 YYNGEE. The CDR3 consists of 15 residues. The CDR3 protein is CASSVEGRGFDEQYF. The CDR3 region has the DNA TGTGCCAGCAGCGTAGAGGGCAGGGGTTTTGACGAGCAGTACTTC.

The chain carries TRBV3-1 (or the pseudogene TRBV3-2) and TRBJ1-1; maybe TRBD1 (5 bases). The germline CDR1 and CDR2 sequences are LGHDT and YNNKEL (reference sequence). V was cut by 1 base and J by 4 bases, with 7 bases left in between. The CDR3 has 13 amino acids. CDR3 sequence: CASSQGGGTEAFF. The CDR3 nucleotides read TGTGCCAGCAGCCAAGGGGGGGGCACTGAAGCTTTCTTT.

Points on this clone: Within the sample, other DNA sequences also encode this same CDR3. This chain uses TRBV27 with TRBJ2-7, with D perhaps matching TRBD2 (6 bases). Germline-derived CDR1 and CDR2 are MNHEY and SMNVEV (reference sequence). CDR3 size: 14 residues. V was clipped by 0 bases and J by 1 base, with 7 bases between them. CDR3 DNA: TGTGCCAGCAGTTTATCGGGGGGTTCCTACGAGCAGTACTTC. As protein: CASSLSGGSYEQYF.

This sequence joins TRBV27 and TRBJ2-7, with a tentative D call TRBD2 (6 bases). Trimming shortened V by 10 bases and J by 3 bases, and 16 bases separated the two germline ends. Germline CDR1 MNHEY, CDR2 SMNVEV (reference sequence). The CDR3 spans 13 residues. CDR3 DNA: TGTGCCACCTCTCCCACGGGAGACTACGAGCAGTACTTC. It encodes CATSPTGDYEQYF.

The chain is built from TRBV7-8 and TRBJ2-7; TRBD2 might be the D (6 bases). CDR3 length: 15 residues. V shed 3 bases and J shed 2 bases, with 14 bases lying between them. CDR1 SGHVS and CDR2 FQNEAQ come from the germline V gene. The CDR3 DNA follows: TGTGCCAGCAGCTTTACCTTCGGAGGGGCCTACGAGCAGTACTTC. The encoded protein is CASSFTFGGAYEQYF.

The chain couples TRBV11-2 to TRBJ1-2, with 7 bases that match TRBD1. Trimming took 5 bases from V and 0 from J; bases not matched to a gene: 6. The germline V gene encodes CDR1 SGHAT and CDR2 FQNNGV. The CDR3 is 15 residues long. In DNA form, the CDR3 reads TGTGCCAGCAGCCAACAGGGGCTAGCTAACTATGGCTACACCTTC. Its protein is CASSQQGLANYGYTF.

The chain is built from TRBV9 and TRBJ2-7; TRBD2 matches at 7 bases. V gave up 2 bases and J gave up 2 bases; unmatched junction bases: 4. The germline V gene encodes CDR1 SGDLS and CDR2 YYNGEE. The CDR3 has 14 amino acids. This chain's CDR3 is CASSVNSGPYEQYF. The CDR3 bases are TGTGCCAGCAGCGTGAATAGCGGGCCCTACGAGCAGTACTTC.

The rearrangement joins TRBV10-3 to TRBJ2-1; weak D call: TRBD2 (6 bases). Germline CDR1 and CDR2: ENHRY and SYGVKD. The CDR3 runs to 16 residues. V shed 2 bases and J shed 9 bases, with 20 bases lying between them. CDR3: CAISEPYGRVGGEQFF. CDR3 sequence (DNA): TGTGCCATCAGTGAGCCCTACGGCAGGGTGGGGGGTGAGCAGTTCTTC.